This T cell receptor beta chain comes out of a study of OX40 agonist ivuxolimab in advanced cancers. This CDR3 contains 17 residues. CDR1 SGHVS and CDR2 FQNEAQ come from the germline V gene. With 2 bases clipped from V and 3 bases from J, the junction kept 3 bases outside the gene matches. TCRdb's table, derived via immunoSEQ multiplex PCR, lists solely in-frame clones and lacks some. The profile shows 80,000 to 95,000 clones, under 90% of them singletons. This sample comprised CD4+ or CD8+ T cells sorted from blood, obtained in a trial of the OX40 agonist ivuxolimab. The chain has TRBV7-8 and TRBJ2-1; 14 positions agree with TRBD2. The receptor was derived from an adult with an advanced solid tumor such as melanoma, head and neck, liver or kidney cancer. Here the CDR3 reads CASSLRLAGGYYNEQFF. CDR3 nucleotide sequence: TGTGCCAGCAGCTTAAGACTAGCGGGGGGGTACTACAATGAGCAGTTCTTC. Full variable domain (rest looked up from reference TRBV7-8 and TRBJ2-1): GAGVSQSPRYKVAKRGQDVALRCDPISGHVSLFWYQQALGQGPEFLTYFQNEAQLDKSGLPSDRFFAERPEGSVSTLKIQRTQQEDSAVYLCASSLRLAGGYYNEQFFGPGTRLTVL.